This is a list of T cell receptor beta chains from one sample in a study of T cell repertoires in cytomegalovirus infection. TCRdb re-analysed the reads in MiXCR, keeping a single row per CDR3 protein. The data hold some 150,000 distinct CDR3 sequences, with around 22% observed a single time. The sequenced sample was PBMCs. The receptors originated from a human donor in good health (CMV status not recorded). Some clones in this sample may be carry-over from other donors' samples. The CDR3 runs from the conserved cysteine through the conserved F or W. D genes are given only for firm matches. Rows may omit the clone size; those that give it use once, few, many or a size class.

j_gene,d_gene,v_gene,len,abundance,CDR3aa,CDR3nt
TRBJ2-3,TRBD2,TRBV5-1,18,-,CASRMSARRGAFTDTQYF,TGCGCCAGCAGGATGTCAGCGAGGCGGGGGGCCTTCACAGATACGCAGTATTTT
TRBJ1-1,-,TRBV12-3/TRBV12-4,14,few,CASKQTGMNTEAFF,TGTGCCAGCAAACAGACAGGCATGAACACTGAAGCTTTCTTT
TRBJ1-5,TRBD1,TRBV7-2,13,many,CASGPDRAQPQHF,TGTGCCAGCGGCCCTGACAGGGCTCAGCCCCAGCATTTT
TRBJ2-3,-,TRBV27,13,once,CASSAQLPDTQYF,TGTGCCAGCAGTGCCCAACTGCCCGATACGCAGTATTTT
TRBJ2-5,TRBD1,TRBV7-8,13,many,CASSLQGMETQYF,TGTGCCAGCAGCCTACAGGGGATGGAGACCCAGTACTTC
TRBJ2-7,-,TRBV20-1,10,-,CSASVSEQYF,TGCAGTGCTAGCGTGAGCGAGCAGTACTTC
TRBJ2-1,TRBD2,TRBV7-9,13,-,CASSWSSGPEQFF,TGTGCCAGCAGCTGGTCTAGCGGTCCAGAGCAGTTCTTC
TRBJ1-5,-,TRBV11-2,21,-,CASSLDRTEAGIPRSNQPQHF,TGTGCCAGCAGCTTAGACCGGACAGAGGCCGGCATACCCCGTAGCAATCAGCCCCAGCATTTT
TRBJ2-1,TRBD2,TRBV20-1,13,-,CRPKREVYNEQFF,TGCAGACCGAAGCGGGAGGTCTACAATGAGCAGTTCTTC
TRBJ2-7,TRBD2,TRBV7-2,16,few,CASSLVAGGDVGEQYF,TGTGCCAGCAGCTTAGTAGCGGGAGGGGATGTGGGGGAGCAGTACTTC
TRBJ2-3,TRBD2,TRBV5-4,14,few,CASSPGLETDTQYF,TGTGCCAGCAGCCCCGGACTAGAAACAGATACGCAGTATTTT
TRBJ1-5,TRBD1,TRBV27,14,few,CASSRQGDNQPQHF,TGTGCCAGCAGTCGACAGGGGGATAATCAGCCCCAGCATTTT
TRBJ1-1,-,TRBV7-9,13,many,CASSLNRQGQAFF,TGTGCCAGCAGCTTAAATCGGCAGGGGCAAGCTTTCTTT
TRBJ2-7,-,TRBV20-1,16,-,CSARGGRAGGSYEQYF,TGCAGTGCTAGAGGCGGTAGGGCAGGAGGATCCTACGAGCAGTACTTC
TRBJ2-7,-,TRBV2,14,-,CASSKRDTGQEQYF,TGTGCCAGCAGTAAACGGGACACCGGTCAGGAGCAGTACTTC
TRBJ2-1,-,TRBV7-3,16,many,CASSLSLGGNYNEQFF,TGTGCCAGCAGCTTATCCCTCGGTGGGAACTACAATGAGCAGTTCTTC